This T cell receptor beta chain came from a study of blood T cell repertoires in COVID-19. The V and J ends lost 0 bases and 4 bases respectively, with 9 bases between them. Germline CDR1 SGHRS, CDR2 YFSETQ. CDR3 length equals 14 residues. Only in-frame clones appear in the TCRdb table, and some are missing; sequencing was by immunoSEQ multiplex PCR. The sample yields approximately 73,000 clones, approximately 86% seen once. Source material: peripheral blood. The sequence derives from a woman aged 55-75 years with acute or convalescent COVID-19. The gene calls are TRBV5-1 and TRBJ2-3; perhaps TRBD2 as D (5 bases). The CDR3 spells CASSLERTSDTQYF. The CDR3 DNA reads TGCGCCAGCAGCTTGGAACGGACTTCAGATACGCAGTATTTT.